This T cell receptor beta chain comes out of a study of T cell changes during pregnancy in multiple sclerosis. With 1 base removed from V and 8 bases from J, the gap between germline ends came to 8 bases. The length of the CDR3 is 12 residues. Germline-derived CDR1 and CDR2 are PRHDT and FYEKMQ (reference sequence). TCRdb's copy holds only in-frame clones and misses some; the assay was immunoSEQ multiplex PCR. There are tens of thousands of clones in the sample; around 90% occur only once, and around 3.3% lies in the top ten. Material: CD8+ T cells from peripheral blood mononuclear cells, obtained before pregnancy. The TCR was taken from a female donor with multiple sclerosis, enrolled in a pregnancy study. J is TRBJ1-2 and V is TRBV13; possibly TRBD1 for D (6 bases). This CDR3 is CASSLVGAGYTF. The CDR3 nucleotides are TGTGCCAGCAGCTTAGTGGGGGCGGGCTACACCTTC.